This TCR beta chain was found in a study of vaccination and CD4 T cells after COVID-19. Study-level information: The peptides that stimulated the cells were overlapping spike peptides from SARS-CoV-2, HCoV-NL63, HCoV-OC43 and HCoV-229E. General observations from the study: Spike mono-reactivity was found in 304 of 307 vaccine-specific clones from convalescent patients. Median SARS-CoV-2-reactive clonotype numbers went up from roughly 21 to 40, but not significantly.

V lost 4 bases, J lost 7 bases, and 17 bases lay in between. CDR3 length: 16 amino acids. CDR1 and CDR2 from the germline V gene are SGHTA and FQGNSA. Sequence data for DNA of cultured CD4+ T cells were generated by the Oncomine TCR Beta short-read assay. MiXCR was run by TCRdb on the PCR reads, yielding one entry per CDR3 protein. The repertoire has some 11,000 distinct CDR3 sequences, around 61% of them found once; the top ten carry just over 7%. Concerning this clonotype itself: Its antigen remains unknown.

Described treatment: roughly ten-day PBMC culture with coronavirus spike peptide pools or control peptides (ViraFEST assay). In the ViraFEST assay, peptide-pool expansion preceded TCR sequencing of expanded clonotypes. The sample was CD4+ T cells from blood, cultured in vitro, taken before SARS-CoV-2 vaccination. The receptor was isolated from a human donor who had recovered from COVID-19. The chain links TRBV7-2 to TRBJ1-6; a weak D match, TRBD1 (5 bases). The CDR3 DNA reads TGTGCCAGCAGCTCTCCAGTCTTGGGGGGGAATTCACCCCTCCACTTT. Translating it yields CASSSPVLGGNSPLHF.